This entry concerns a single T cell receptor (beta chain). Its target is not known. The record originates from a study of radiotherapy plus CTLA-4 blockade in lung cancer. The overall study: Objective responses were observed in less than 20% of patients, and disease control was achieved by 30% to 35%.

Lung cancer patients with chemo-refractory metastatic non-small-cell disease were given focal radiation plus CTLA-4 blockade with ipilimumab. Trimming pared 8 bases from V and 2 bases from J, leaving 13 bases between. Germline V gene sequence: CDR1 LNHDA, CDR2 SQIVND (reference sequence). CDR3 length: 13 residues. Study-wide results and caveats: Early shifts in blood T cell clones, with interferon-beta, reportedly predicted response best. Blood saw expansion of tumor-derived TCR clones after radiotherapy plus ipilimumab.

Libraries were prepared by immunoSEQ multiplex PCR; TCRdb keeps only in-frame clonotypes and omits some of them. The sample includes about 14,000 clones, roughly 86% of them seen just once. Here the sequenced sample was peripheral blood, taken from a patient treated with radiotherapy plus ipilimumab. The sequence came from a human donor with non-small cell lung cancer that progressed on radiotherapy plus ipilimumab. Some clones in this sample may be carry-over from other donors' samples. V usage is TRBV19 and J usage is TRBJ2-7; tentatively, D is TRBD1 (5 bases). The CDR3 bases are TGTGCCAGTTCTGATGGGGCCACCTACGAGCAGTACTTC. Translated: CASSDGATYEQYF.